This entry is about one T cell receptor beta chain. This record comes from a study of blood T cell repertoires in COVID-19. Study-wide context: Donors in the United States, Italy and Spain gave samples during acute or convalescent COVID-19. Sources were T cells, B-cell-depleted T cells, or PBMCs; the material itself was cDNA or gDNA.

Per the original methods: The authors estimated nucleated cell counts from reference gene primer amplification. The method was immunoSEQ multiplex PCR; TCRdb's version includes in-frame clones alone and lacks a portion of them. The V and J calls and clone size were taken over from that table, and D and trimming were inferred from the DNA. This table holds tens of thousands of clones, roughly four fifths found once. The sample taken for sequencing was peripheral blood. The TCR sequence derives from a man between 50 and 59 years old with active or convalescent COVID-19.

The CDR3 DNA reads as TGTGCCAGCAGCCCTACCGGGGGGTCGGAGACCCAGTACTTC. Amino acids: CASSPTGGSETQYF. The chain employs TRBV5-4 and TRBJ2-5, with TRBD2 identical over 7 bases. With 4 bases clipped from V and 5 bases from J, the junction kept 8 bases outside the gene matches. The CDR3 is made up of 14 amino acids. The V gene's germline CDR1 is SGHNT and CDR2 YYREEE (reference sequence).